The TCR beta chain described here comes from a study of blood T cell repertoires in COVID-19. Looking at the study overall: COVID-19 samples collected from the United States, Italy and Spain covered acute and convalescent phases. T cells, B-cell-depleted T cells, or PBMCs supplied cDNA or gDNA.

The CDR3 sequence is 17 residues long. V was trimmed by 4 bases and J by 4 bases, leaving 19 bases between them. CDR1 and CDR2 from the germline V gene are LNHDA and SQIVND (reference sequence). Study processing details: Reference gene primer amplification in the assay estimated nucleated cell counts. The table came from immunoSEQ multiplex PCR; TCRdb's copy has only in-frame clones and leaves some out. V, J and clone size are those of that table, while D and trimming were read from the DNA. The data show 170,000 or so clones, with 75% to 90% seen just once and under 3.5% held by the top ten. The source of this sequence is a woman in her fifties or sixties with acute or convalescent COVID-19. The sequenced sample was peripheral blood. The gene calls are TRBV19 and TRBJ2-2; D is possibly TRBD2 (6 bases). The DNA for the CDR3 is TGTGCCAGTAGTACACAAGCTTTAGCGGCACCCACCGGGGAGCTGTTTTTT. Its translation: CASSTQALAAPTGELFF.